This T cell receptor beta chain was found in a study of shared clonotypes between healthy human individuals. The data were produced by immunoSEQ multiplex PCR, yet TCRdb's version contains in-frame clones alone and is incomplete. Of about 480,000 clones in the sample, approximately 79% were seen once. Between the trimmed V and J ends, which lost 7 bases and 5 bases, there was a span of 17 bases. CDR1 and CDR2 from the germline V gene are SGHTA and FQGNSA. The CDR3 length is 14 residues. The sequencing sample was made of PBMCs. The sequence came from a woman between 40 and 50 years old in good health. Some clones in this sample may be carry-over from other donors' samples. The rearrangement joins TRBV7-2 to TRBJ1-2; no clear D gene. The CDR3 DNA reads TGTGCCAGCAATCCCCCGGAGAGGCGTTATGGCTACACCTTC. Translated: CASNPPERRYGYTF.